These 25 T cell receptor beta chains originate from one sample sequenced in a study of T cell responses to AZD1222 COVID-19 vaccine. Data came from immunoSEQ multiplex PCR; TCRdb stores just in-frame clones and leaves some out. The table has more than 150,000 clones, roughly 92% seen once; the top ten hold about 0.6%. The sequencing used peripheral blood, collected on day 0 of AZD1222 vaccination. The receptor source for this set is an adult in good health.

This clone was recorded once. This sequence joins TRBV6-1 and TRBJ2-2; D possibly matches TRBD1 or TRBD2 (6 bases each). V shed 2 bases and J shed 6 bases, with 16 bases lying between them. This CDR3 spans 16 amino acids. Germline V gene lookup returns CDR1 MNHNS and CDR2 SASEGT. In nucleotides, the CDR3 is TGTGCCAGCAGTGAACGTATCTACAGGGAGGCCGGGGAGCTGTTTTTT. Amino acids: CASSERIYREAGELFF.

The DNA of the CDR3 is TGTGCCAGCAGCTCCGGGGGTAGCGGGGACTACGAGCAGTACTTC. Amino acids: CASSSGGSGDYEQYF. V gene TRBV7-6 combines with J gene TRBJ2-7, with TRBD2 identical over 8 bases. The V gene's germline CDR1 is SGHVS and CDR2 FNYEAQ. V gave up 4 bases and J gave up 3 bases; unmatched junction bases: 8. The CDR3 is 15 residues long. Complete variable domain (other parts from reference TRBV7-6 and TRBJ2-7): GAGVSQSPRYKVTKRGQDVALRCDPISGHVSLYWYRQALGQGPEFLTYFNYEAQQDKSGLPNDRFSAERPEGSISTLTIQRTEQRDSAMYRCASSSGGSGDYEQYFGPGTRLTVT.

The chain couples TRBV11-2 to TRBJ1-4, with a tentative D call TRBD1 (5 bases). Germline-derived CDR1 and CDR2 are SGHAT and FQNNGV. The V gene lost 4 bases and the J gene lost 13 bases, with 10 bases spanning the gap. This CDR3 is 11 amino acids long. CDR3 region: CASSSPGRLFF. CDR3 bases: TGTGCCAGCAGCTCCCCGGGACGACTGTTTTTT.

V is TRBV28 and J is TRBJ2-7, with D tentatively TRBD2 (5 bases). The CDR3 totals 14 residues. The germline CDR1 and CDR2 sequences are MDHEN and SYDVKM. V lost 7 bases and J 2 bases, leaving 15 bases between the germline ends. The CDR3 is CASNQLVNPYEQYF. The CDR3 nucleotides read TGTGCCAGCAATCAACTAGTCAACCCCTACGAGCAGTACTTC.

This chain joins TRBV6-2 or TRBV6-3 and TRBJ2-1, with 11 bases identical to TRBD2. Germline V gene lookup returns CDR1 MNHEY and CDR2 SVGEGT. V shed 2 bases, J shed 4 bases, and the junction held 10 bases outside the gene matches. The CDR3 sequence is 18 residues long. Written as DNA, the CDR3 is TGTGCCAGCAGTTACGATTTAGCGGGAGGGCTTGGGTACAATGAGCAGTTCTTC. Translated: CASSYDLAGGLGYNEQFF.

This chain joins TRBV19 and TRBJ1-6, with 10 bases matching TRBD1. This CDR3 is 13 amino acids long. Germline loops: CDR1 LNHDA, CDR2 SQIVND (reference sequence). Trimming cost V 5 bases and J 16 bases; bases outside gene matches: 8. The DNA for the CDR3 is TGTGCCAGTAGTCCTCGGGACAGGGGACTACTCCACTTT. It yields the protein CASSPRDRGLLHF.

This sequence joins TRBV10-2 and TRBJ1-5; 8 bases agree with TRBD1. Germline CDR1 WSHSY, CDR2 SAAADI. V shed 0 bases, J shed 7 bases, and the junction held 11 bases outside the gene matches. This CDR3 is 17 amino acids long. The CDR3 nucleotides are TGCGCCAGCAGTGAGTCCCCCGGGGAACAGGGGGGCCAGCCCCAGCATTTT. It translates to CASSESPGEQGGQPQHF.

This clone was found once. The genes are TRBV27 and TRBJ1-2; TRBD1 is a possible D gene (6 bases). CDR3 length: 16 amino acids. V was pared by 5 bases and J by 0 bases, with 16 bases between. CDR1 is MNHEY and CDR2 is SMNVEV in the germline V gene (reference sequence). The CDR3 here is CASSRGGRRANYGYTF. The CDR3 nucleotides are TGTGCCAGCAGTCGGGGGGGCAGGAGAGCTAACTATGGCTACACCTTC.

The rearrangement links TRBV28 to TRBJ1-2, with D uncertain. Germline values: CDR1 MDHEN, CDR2 SYDVKM. Trimming stripped 8 bases from V and 9 bases from J, with 16 bases between. The length of the CDR3 is 12 residues. CDR3 loop: CASGTRLTSYTF. The CDR3 nucleotides are TGTGCCAGCGGAACACGGTTAACTAGCTACACCTTC.

The chain carries TRBV30 and TRBJ2-1, with 14 positions matching TRBD2. The CDR3 spans 14 residues. CDR1 is GTSNPN, CDR2 SVGIG, per germline (reference sequence). V lost 5 bases, J lost 8 bases, and 5 bases stayed unmatched. The chain's CDR3 is CAWRLAGGGYEQFF. The CDR3 bases are TGTGCCTGGCGACTAGCGGGAGGGGGGTATGAGCAGTTCTTC.

The chain recombines TRBV7-2 with TRBJ1-1, with unresolved D. The CDR3 is 17 amino acids. V gave up 6 bases and J gave up 1 base, with 21 bases separating them. Germline V gives CDR1 SGHTA, CDR2 FQGNSA. DNA for the CDR3: TGTGCCAGCAGAAGACGTATGGCAGGCACGAGGAACACTGAAGCTTTCTTT. Its translation is CASRRRMAGTRNTEAFF. The full variable domain, with the rest looked up from reference TRBV7-2 and TRBJ1-1, is GAGVSQSPSNKVTEKGKDVELRCDPISGHTALYWYRQSLGQGLEFLIYFQGNSAPDKSGLPSDRFSAERTGGSVSTLTIQRTQQEDSAVYLCASRRRMAGTRNTEAFFGQGTRLTVV.

The chain combines TRBV6-5 with TRBJ1-1; unclear D gene. Germline V lookup: CDR1 MNHEY, CDR2 SVGAGI. CDR3 length: 12 amino acids. Trimming pared 7 bases from V and 8 bases from J, leaving 14 bases between. The CDR3 spells CASTLGPSEAFF. CDR3 in DNA: TGTGCCAGCACCCTAGGCCCTTCCGAAGCTTTCTTT.

This chain uses TRBV10-3 with TRBJ1-2, with 8 bases fitting TRBD1. Unmatched junction bases numbered 13, after V lost 6 bases and J lost 4 bases. This CDR3 has 16 residues. Germline lookup yields CDR1 ENHRY and CDR2 SYGVKD. The CDR3 DNA follows: TGTGCCATCAGGGTCCTGTCAGGGGGCGCGATCTATGGCTACACCTTC. This translates into CAIRVLSGGAIYGYTF.

The V call is TRBV12-5, the J call TRBJ1-3; D ambiguous. The CDR3 runs to 14 residues. The ends were cut back, 4 bases at V and 0 bases at J, with 7 bases in the middle. The germline V gene encodes CDR1 LGHNT and CDR2 FRNRAP. In DNA, the CDR3 is TGTGCTAGTGGTTCGTACAACTCTGGAAACACCATATATTTT. Protein: CASGSYNSGNTIYF.

The chain links TRBV9 to TRBJ1-1, with D tentatively TRBD1 (6 bases). The CDR3 spans 15 residues. Germline CDR1 and CDR2: SGDLS and YYNGEE. V was shortened by 0 bases and J by 2 bases, with 11 bases between the two germline ends. The CDR3 loop reads CASSVGGAFNTEAFF. The CDR3 DNA reads as TGTGCCAGCAGCGTAGGGGGGGCCTTCAACACTGAAGCTTTCTTT.

The CDR3: CASSLMSGVYNEQFF. CDR3 coding DNA: TGTGCCAGCAGCTTGATGAGCGGGGTCTACAATGAGCAGTTCTTC. The chain couples TRBV6-2 or TRBV6-3 to TRBJ2-1, with 7 nucleotides matching TRBD2. Germline trimming cut 6 bases from V and 3 bases from J; bases unmatched to any gene: 8. CDR3 length: 15 amino acids. Germline V gene lookup returns CDR1 MNHEY and CDR2 SVGEGT.

The CDR3 spells CASRQGLNYGYTF. The CDR3 DNA sequence: TGTGCCAGCAGACAGGGGCTAAACTATGGCTACACCTTC. This chain connects TRBV12-3 or TRBV12-4 to TRBJ1-2, with 7 bases fitting TRBD1. The CDR3 spans 13 residues. With V trimmed by 6 bases and J by 2 bases, 3 bases remained unmatched.

This clone occurred once. The V call is TRBV30, the J call TRBJ1-1; 7 nucleotides agree with TRBD1. The germline gives CDR1 GTSNPN, CDR2 SVGIG (reference sequence). The CDR3 contains 14 residues. V shed 4 bases and J 1 base; nucleotides not matched to a gene: 6. CDR3 amino acids: CAWITTGKNTEAFF. The CDR3 nucleotides are TGTGCCTGGATTACGACAGGGAAGAACACTGAAGCTTTCTTT.

This clone was detected once. V usage is TRBV7-9 and J usage is TRBJ2-7; TRBD2 is a possible D gene (5 bases). CDR1 is SEHNR and CDR2 is FQNEAQ in the germline V gene (reference sequence). With 5 bases removed from V and 12 bases from J, the gap between germline ends came to 20 bases. This CDR3 has 13 residues. As DNA, the CDR3 is TGTGCCAGCAGCATTGAATCGGGGATGGTCTCGTACTTC. It specifies CASSIESGMVSYF.

The V and J genes are TRBV6-5 and TRBJ2-7; 9 bases line up with TRBD1. The CDR3 is 15 residues long. Germline CDR1 is MNHEY and CDR2 is SVGAGI. Trimming at V came to 0 bases and at J to 3 bases, leaving 3 bases not matched to a gene. This CDR3 is CASSYSGTGNYEQYF. As DNA, the CDR3 is TGTGCCAGCAGTTACTCCGGGACAGGGAACTACGAGCAGTACTTC.

The chain has TRBV5-6 and TRBJ1-1; D gene uncertain. Trimming shortened V by 5 bases and J by 0 bases, and 8 bases separated the two germline ends. The CDR3 loop spans 13 amino acids. Per germline, CDR1 SGHDT and CDR2 YYEEEE. CDR3 sequence reads: CASRGDMNTEAFF. The DNA for the CDR3 is TGTGCCAGCAGGGGAGATATGAACACTGAAGCTTTCTTT.

The chain employs TRBV30 and TRBJ1-4; possibly TRBD1 for D (5 bases). The V gene lost 1 base and the J gene lost 6 bases, with 9 bases spanning the gap. In germline, CDR1 is GTSNPN, CDR2 SVGIG (reference sequence). CDR3 size: 13 residues. The CDR3 DNA follows: TGTGCCTGGAGTGCCGGGGGGGATGAAAAACTGTTTTTT. This codes for CAWSAGGDEKLFF.

The genes are TRBV20-1 and TRBJ2-7; 10 nucleotides agree with TRBD1. The CDR3 length is 16 residues. Trimming at V came to 3 bases and at J to 0 bases, leaving 8 bases not matched to a gene. Germline V lookup: CDR1 DFQATT, CDR2 SNEGSKA (reference sequence). The CDR3 region is CSASSGTGALSYEQYF. The CDR3 DNA reads as TGCAGTGCTAGTTCTGGGACAGGGGCCCTCTCCTACGAGCAGTACTTC.

This clone was detected a few times. The chain combines TRBV19 with TRBJ2-7, with 10 bases lining up with TRBD2. J lost 4 bases, V lost 6 bases, and 9 bases had no gene match. CDR3 length equals 15 residues. CDR1 is LNHDA and CDR2 is SQIVND in the germline V gene (reference sequence). The CDR3 loop is CASSPKAGGPYEQYF. DNA of the CDR3: TGTGCCAGTAGCCCTAAAGCGGGAGGGCCTTACGAGCAGTACTTC.

The chain couples TRBV19 to TRBJ1-1; maybe TRBD1 (5 bases). V was shortened by 3 bases and J by 5 bases, with 16 bases between the two germline ends. This CDR3 has 15 residues. Germline V lookup: CDR1 LNHDA, CDR2 SQIVND (reference sequence). CDR3 sequence reads: CASSIGMVGGTEAFF. CDR3 in DNA: TGTGCCAGTAGTATCGGGATGGTGGGGGGGACTGAAGCTTTCTTT.